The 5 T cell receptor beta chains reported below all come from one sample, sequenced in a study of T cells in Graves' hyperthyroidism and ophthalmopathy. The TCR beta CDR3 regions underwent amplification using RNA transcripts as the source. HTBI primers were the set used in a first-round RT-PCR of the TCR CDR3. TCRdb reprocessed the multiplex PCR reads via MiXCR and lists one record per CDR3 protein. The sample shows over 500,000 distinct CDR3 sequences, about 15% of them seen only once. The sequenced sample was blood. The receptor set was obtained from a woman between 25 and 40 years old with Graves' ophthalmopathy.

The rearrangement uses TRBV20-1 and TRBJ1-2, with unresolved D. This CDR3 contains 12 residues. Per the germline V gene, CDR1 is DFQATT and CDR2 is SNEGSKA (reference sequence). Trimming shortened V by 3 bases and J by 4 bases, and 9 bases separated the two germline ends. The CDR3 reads CSARRETYGYTF. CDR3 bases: TGCAGTGCTAGGCGGGAGACCTATGGCTACACCTTC.

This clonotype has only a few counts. The CDR3 DNA reads TGTGCCAGCAGTTTAACCCCCGGGTTTTTGAGTGAGCAGTTCTTC. This codes for CASSLTPGFLSEQFF. The chain couples TRBV28 to TRBJ2-1; D is uncertain. The germline V gene has CDR1 MDHEN and CDR2 SYDVKM. The CDR3 runs 15 residues. With 2 bases removed from V and 9 bases from J, the gap between germline ends came to 17 bases.

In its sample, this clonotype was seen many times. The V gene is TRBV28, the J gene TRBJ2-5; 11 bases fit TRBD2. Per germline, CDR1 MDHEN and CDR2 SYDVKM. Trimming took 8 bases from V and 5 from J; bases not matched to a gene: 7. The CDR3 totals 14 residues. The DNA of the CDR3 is TGTGCCAGCGGCCTACTAGCGGGAGTGGAGACCCAGTACTTC. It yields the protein CASGLLAGVETQYF. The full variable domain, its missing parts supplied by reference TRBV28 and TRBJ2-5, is DVKVTQSSRYLVKRTGEKVFLECVQDMDHENMFWYRQDPGLGLRLIYFSYDVKMKEKGDIPEGYSVSREKKERFSLILESASTNQTSMYLCASGLLAGVETQYFGPGTRLLVL.

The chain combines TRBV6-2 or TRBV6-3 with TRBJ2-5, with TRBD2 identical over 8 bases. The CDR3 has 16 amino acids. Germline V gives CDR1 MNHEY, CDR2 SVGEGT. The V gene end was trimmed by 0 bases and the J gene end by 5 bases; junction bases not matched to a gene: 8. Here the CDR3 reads CASSYSPGTSSETQYF. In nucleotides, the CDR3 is TGTGCCAGCAGTTACTCCCCCGGGACTAGTTCTGAGACCCAGTACTTC.

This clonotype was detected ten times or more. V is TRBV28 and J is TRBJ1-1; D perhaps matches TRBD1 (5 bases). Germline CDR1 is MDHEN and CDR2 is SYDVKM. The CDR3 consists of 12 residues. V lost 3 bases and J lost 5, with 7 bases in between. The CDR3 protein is CASSLGVTEAFF. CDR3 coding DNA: TGTGCCAGCAGTTTGGGGGTGACTGAAGCTTTCTTT.